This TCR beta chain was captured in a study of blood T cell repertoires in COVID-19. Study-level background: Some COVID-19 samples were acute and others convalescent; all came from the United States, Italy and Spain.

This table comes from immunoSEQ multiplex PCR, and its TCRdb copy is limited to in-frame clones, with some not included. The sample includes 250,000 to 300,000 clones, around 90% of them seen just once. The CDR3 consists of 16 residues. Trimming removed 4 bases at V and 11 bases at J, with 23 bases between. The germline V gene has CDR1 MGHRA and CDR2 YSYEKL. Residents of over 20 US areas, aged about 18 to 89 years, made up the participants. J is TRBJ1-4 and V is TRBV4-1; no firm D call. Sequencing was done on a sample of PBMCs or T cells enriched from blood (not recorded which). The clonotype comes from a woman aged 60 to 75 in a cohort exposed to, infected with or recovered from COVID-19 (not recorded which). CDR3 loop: CASSPLPGRSSKKLFF. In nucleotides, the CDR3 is TGCGCCAGCAGCCCCTTACCCGGGAGGAGCTCGAAGAAACTGTTTTTT.